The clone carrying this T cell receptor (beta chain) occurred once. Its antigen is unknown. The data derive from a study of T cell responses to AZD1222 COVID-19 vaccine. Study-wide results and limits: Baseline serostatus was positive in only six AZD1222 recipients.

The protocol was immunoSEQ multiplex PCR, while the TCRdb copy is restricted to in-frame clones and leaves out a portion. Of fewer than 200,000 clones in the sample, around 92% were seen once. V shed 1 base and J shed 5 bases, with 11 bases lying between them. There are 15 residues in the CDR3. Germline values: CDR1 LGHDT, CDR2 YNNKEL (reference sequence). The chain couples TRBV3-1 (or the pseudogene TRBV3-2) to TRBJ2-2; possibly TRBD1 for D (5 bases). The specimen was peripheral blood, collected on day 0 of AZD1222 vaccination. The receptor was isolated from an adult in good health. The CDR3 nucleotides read TGTGCCAGCAGCCAAGGACAGATCTGGACCGGGGAGCTGTTTTTT. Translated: CASSQGQIWTGELFF.